These 29 T cell receptor beta chains were sequenced from one sample in a study of blood T cell repertoires in COVID-19. Generated by immunoSEQ multiplex PCR, the TCRdb table keeps only in-frame clones and is missing some. In the table there are some 220,000 clones, approximately 81% of which are singletons. Sequenced material: peripheral blood. The receptors shown here come from a man aged 50 or older who had recovered from COVID-19.

In this sample, this clone turned up a few times. The chain links TRBV18 to TRBJ2-1; D is unclear. Germline CDR1 KGHSH, CDR2 LQKENI. The CDR3 extends over 16 amino acids. The V gene lost 5 bases and the J gene lost 0 bases, with 14 bases spanning the gap. CDR3 amino acids: CASSSTPVSSYNEQFF. CDR3 coding DNA: TGTGCCAGCTCATCAACCCCGGTGAGCTCCTACAATGAGCAGTTCTTC.

This rearrangement joins TRBV27 to TRBJ2-2; 7 nucleotides line up with TRBD1. Germline loops: CDR1 MNHEY, CDR2 SMNVEV (reference sequence). CDR3 size: 17 residues. V lost 5 bases and J lost 7; bases outside the gene matches: 16. CDR3 sequence reads: CASSPLTNRGWGGELFF. In nucleotides, the CDR3 is TGTGCCAGCAGTCCCCTAACCAACAGGGGATGGGGCGGGGAGCTGTTTTTT.

V is TRBV10-3 and J is TRBJ2-1, with 8 nucleotides matching TRBD2. The CDR3 contains 14 residues. Germline CDR1 and CDR2: ENHRY and SYGVKD. The V and J ends lost 4 bases and 5 bases, in that order; junction bases with no gene match: 4. The CDR3 DNA reads as TGTGCCATCAGTGTAGCGGGGAAAGACAATGAGCAGTTCTTC. It specifies CAISVAGKDNEQFF.

The chain has TRBV15 and TRBJ1-5, with D possibly matching TRBD1 (6 bases). This CDR3 contains 19 residues. V lost 0 bases to trimming and J lost 4 bases, with 22 bases between them. Germline loops: CDR1 LNHNV, CDR2 YYDKDF (reference sequence). CDR3: CATSRDRQGMSLRNQPQHF. The CDR3 bases are TGTGCCACCAGCAGAGATCGTCAGGGGATGAGCCTTCGGAATCAGCCCCAGCATTTT.

This chain uses TRBV28 with TRBJ2-5; 8 bases fit TRBD1. The CDR3 totals 15 residues. Germline V lookup: CDR1 MDHEN, CDR2 SYDVKM. After removal of 5 bases from V and 3 bases from J, the junction contained 8 bases not matched to a gene. This chain's CDR3 is CASSIYRGVEETQYF. In DNA form, the CDR3 reads TGTGCCAGCAGTATATACAGGGGGGTGGAAGAGACCCAGTACTTC.

The J gene is TRBJ2-5, the V gene TRBV28; 7 positions match TRBD2. Germline V CDR1 and CDR2: MDHEN, SYDVKM. V shed 9 bases and J 1 base; nucleotides not matched to a gene: 5. The CDR3 runs 13 residues. The CDR3 reads CASSTGGQETQYF. CDR3 sequence (DNA): TGTGCCAGTTCCACGGGGGGCCAAGAGACCCAGTACTTC.

CDR3 bases: TGTGCCACCAGTGATCAGGGGTGGGGCAATGAGCAGTTCTTC. Protein product: CATSDQGWGNEQFF. This chain uses TRBV24-1 with TRBJ2-1; TRBD1 might be the D (6 bases). CDR1 is KGHDR and CDR2 is SFDVKD in the germline V gene. The length of the CDR3 is 14 residues. V lost 3 bases and J 6 bases, leaving 11 bases between the germline ends.

The gene calls are TRBV5-1 and TRBJ2-5; the match to TRBD2 covers 10 bases. The CDR3 consists of 15 residues. Germline V CDR1 and CDR2: SGHRS, YFSETQ. Trimming removed 4 bases from V and 4 bases from J; junction bases left unmatched: 7. The CDR3: CASSTGLAMAETQYF. The CDR3 bases are TGCGCCAGCAGCACGGGACTAGCGATGGCAGAGACCCAGTACTTC. The complete variable domain, with remaining parts taken from reference TRBV5-1 and TRBJ2-5, reads KAGVTQTPRYLIKTRGQQVTLSCSPISGHRSVSWYQQTPGQGLQFLFEYFSETQRNKGNFPGRFSGRQFSNSRSEMNVSTLELGDSALYLCASSTGLAMAETQYFGPGTRLLVL.

This clone has just one count. The J gene is TRBJ1-5, the V gene TRBV3-1 (or the pseudogene TRBV3-2), with D tentatively TRBD1 (5 bases). Trimming shortened V by 4 bases and J by 7 bases, and 11 bases separated the two germline ends. Germline V lookup: CDR1 LGHDT, CDR2 YNNKEL (reference sequence). This CDR3 has 13 residues. The CDR3, as DNA: TGTGCCAGCAGCCCCTCGACAGCGCAGCCCCAGCATTTT. It is translated as CASSPSTAQPQHF.

The rearrangement joins TRBV4-1 to TRBJ2-7, with TRBD1 matching over 8 bases. The CDR3 length is 16 residues. J lost 4 bases, V lost 1 base, and 9 bases had no gene match. CDR1 and CDR2 (germline): MGHRA, YSYEKL. This CDR3 reads CASSQVGTGGGYEQYF. CDR3 sequence (DNA): TGCGCCAGCAGCCAAGTAGGCACAGGGGGTGGGTACGAGCAGTACTTC.

The rearrangement joins TRBV4-1 to TRBJ1-6; D possibly corresponds to TRBD1 (5 bases). V was shortened by 3 bases and J by 9 bases, with 18 bases between the two germline ends. CDR3 length: 16 residues. CDR1 and CDR2 from the germline V gene are MGHRA and YSYEKL. The CDR3 loop is CASSHQEGRVGSPLHF. The CDR3 DNA is TGCGCCAGCAGCCATCAGGAGGGCAGGGTGGGTTCACCCCTCCACTTT.

The CDR3 DNA is TGTGCCAGCAGCTTAGAGCGTAGCCCCTACGAGCAGTACTTC. It specifies CASSLERSPYEQYF. The gene calls are TRBV13 and TRBJ2-7; D gene uncertain. V was shortened by 1 base and J by 2 bases, with 9 bases between the two germline ends. This CDR3 region has 14 residues. From germline, CDR1 is PRHDT and CDR2 FYEKMQ (reference sequence).

V is TRBV9 and J is TRBJ1-5; D gene unclear. CDR1 and CDR2 (germline): SGDLS, YYNGEE. Trimming removed 4 bases at V and 0 bases at J, with 8 bases between. The CDR3 totals 14 residues. CDR3 nucleotide sequence: TGTGCCAGCAGCCCCGAGCTTAGCAATCAGCCCCAGCATTTT. It is translated as CASSPELSNQPQHF.

This clone has only one observation. The chain combines TRBV5-1 with TRBJ1-4; D unclear. The ends were cut back, 0 bases at V and 2 bases at J, with 14 bases in the middle. CDR1 and CDR2 from the germline V gene are SGHRS and YFSETQ. This CDR3 region has 17 residues. Here the CDR3 DNA reads TGCGCCAGCAGCTTGGTGGTCACGGGTATGACTAATGAAAAACTGTTTTTT. Translation: CASSLVVTGMTNEKLFF.

The V gene is TRBV28, the J gene TRBJ1-5; D is undetermined. CDR1 and CDR2 (germline): MDHEN, SYDVKM. CDR3 size: 14 residues. The ends were cut back, 2 bases at V and 4 bases at J, with 9 bases in the middle. The CDR3 nucleotides are TGTGCCAGCAGTTTACTACGTGCTAATCAGCCCCAGCATTTT. Its translation is CASSLLRANQPQHF.

The V gene is TRBV11-2, the J gene TRBJ1-2; 10 positions match TRBD1. Germline lookup yields CDR1 SGHAT and CDR2 FQNNGV. J was trimmed by 4 bases and V by 5 bases; bases with no gene match: 7. The CDR3 has 15 residues. The CDR3 protein is CASSKTGGHTYGYTF. The CDR3 DNA reads TGTGCCAGCAGCAAGACAGGGGGCCACACCTATGGCTACACCTTC.

This sequence joins TRBV2 and TRBJ1-5; possible D gene TRBD1, 6 bases. Trimming stripped 4 bases from V and 2 bases from J, with 12 bases between. Germline V gene data show CDR1 as SNHLY and CDR2 as FYNNEI. The CDR3 contains 15 residues. The CDR3 reads CASSVEQGGNQPQHF. Written as DNA, the CDR3 is TGTGCCAGCAGTGTTGAACAGGGCGGCAATCAGCCCCAGCATTTT.

The V call is TRBV7-8, the J call TRBJ2-1, with 10 nucleotides matching TRBD2. Per germline, CDR1 SGHVS and CDR2 FQNEAQ. This CDR3 has 16 residues. The V segment lost 7 bases and the J segment 7 bases; nucleotides outside the gene matches: 13. The CDR3 loop reads CASKKRAGGPSNEQFF. DNA of the CDR3: TGTGCCAGCAAAAAACGAGCGGGAGGGCCCTCGAATGAGCAGTTCTTC.

The rearrangement joins TRBV5-1 to TRBJ2-7; D perhaps matches TRBD2 (6 bases). The V and J ends lost 4 bases and 5 bases respectively, with 19 bases between them. This CDR3 is 15 amino acids long. Germline loops: CDR1 SGHRS, CDR2 YFSETQ. In DNA, the CDR3 is TGCGCCAGCAGCCCCTTGGCAGGAGGGTCCAACGAGCAGTACTTC. Its translation is CASSPLAGGSNEQYF.

The chain recombines TRBV5-1 with TRBJ1-5; D might be TRBD1 (5 bases). CDR3 length: 15 residues. With 4 bases removed from V and 0 bases from J, the gap between germline ends came to 11 bases. Germline assignment: CDR1 SGHRS and CDR2 YFSETQ. CDR3 nucleotides: TGCGCCAGCAGCCCCGGGGGGGATAGCAATCAGCCCCAGCATTTT. It translates to CASSPGGDSNQPQHF. Complete variable domain (other parts from reference TRBV5-1 and TRBJ1-5): KAGVTQTPRYLIKTRGQQVTLSCSPISGHRSVSWYQQTPGQGLQFLFEYFSETQRNKGNFPGRFSGRQFSNSRSEMNVSTLELGDSALYLCASSPGGDSNQPQHFGDGTRLSIL.

The rearrangement joins TRBV28 to TRBJ2-3; 7 bases map to TRBD1. The CDR3 has 14 amino acids. V lost 5 bases and J lost 5; bases outside the gene matches: 7. Germline CDR1 and CDR2: MDHEN and SYDVKM. The CDR3 coding sequence is TGTGCCAGCAGTACACAGGGGTGGGGAGATACGCAGTATTTT. Translating it yields CASSTQGWGDTQYF. Supplemented by reference TRBV28 and TRBJ2-3, the full variable domain reads DVKVTQSSRYLVKRTGEKVFLECVQDMDHENMFWYRQDPGLGLRLIYFSYDVKMKEKGDIPEGYSVSREKKERFSLILESASTNQTSMYLCASSTQGWGDTQYFGPGTRLTVL.

The chain employs TRBV2 and TRBJ1-5; TRBD1 agrees at 8 bases. Germline V gives CDR1 SNHLY, CDR2 FYNNEI. The CDR3 consists of 15 residues. Trimming cost V 6 bases and J 3 bases; bases outside gene matches: 7. The CDR3 sequence: CASRGQGASNQPQHF. Here the CDR3 DNA reads TGTGCCAGCAGAGGACAGGGCGCTTCCAATCAGCCCCAGCATTTT.

The chain employs TRBV19 and TRBJ1-1; 9 bases fit TRBD1. This CDR3 comprises 14 residues. V lost 6 bases and J lost 6; bases outside the gene matches: 8. Germline V lookup: CDR1 LNHDA, CDR2 SQIVND (reference sequence). The chain's CDR3 is CASRDDRGIAEAFF. CDR3 coding DNA: TGTGCCAGTAGAGATGACAGGGGGATCGCTGAAGCTTTCTTT.

The chain uses TRBV7-8 and TRBJ2-2; D is unclear. CDR1 and CDR2 from the germline V gene are SGHVS and FQNEAQ. The CDR3 sequence is 15 residues long. Trimming stripped 5 bases from V and 2 bases from J, with 12 bases between. The CDR3 sequence: CASSMAWANTGELFF. CDR3 sequence (DNA): TGTGCCAGCAGCATGGCTTGGGCTAACACCGGGGAGCTGTTTTTT. The complete variable domain, with remaining parts taken from reference TRBV7-8 and TRBJ2-2, reads GAGVSQSPRYKVAKRGQDVALRCDPISGHVSLFWYQQALGQGPEFLTYFQNEAQLDKSGLPSDRFFAERPEGSVSTLKIQRTQQEDSAVYLCASSMAWANTGELFFGEGSRLTVL.

The rearrangement uses TRBV29-1 and TRBJ2-6, with TRBD2 identical over 10 bases. Germline V gives CDR1 SQVTM, CDR2 ANQGSEA. The CDR3 loop spans 19 amino acids. The ends lost 5 bases at V and 0 bases at J; junction bases unmatched: 13. CDR3 DNA sequence: TGCAGCGTTCGGTCTAGCGGGAGATGGGGATCCTCTGGGGCCAACGTCCTGACTTTC. This translates into CSVRSSGRWGSSGANVLTF.

The V gene is TRBV9, the J gene TRBJ2-7; 7 bases are shared with TRBD2. This CDR3 has 15 residues. The germline V gene has CDR1 SGDLS and CDR2 YYNGEE. V lost 2 bases and J lost 5; bases outside the gene matches: 10. The CDR3 region has the DNA TGTGCCAGCAGCGTCGGCGGGAGTATCCCCCACGAGCAGTACTTC. Its translation: CASSVGGSIPHEQYF.

The rearrangement uses TRBV28 and TRBJ1-5; possible D gene TRBD1, 6 bases. V lost 5 bases, J lost 3 bases, and 14 bases lay in between. The CDR3 runs 15 residues. The germline CDR1 and CDR2 sequences are MDHEN and SYDVKM. The CDR3 nucleotides are TGTGCCAGCAGTCTTGGGACACTCTCCAATCAGCCCCAGCATTTT. Protein: CASSLGTLSNQPQHF.

The rearrangement links TRBV7-2 to TRBJ2-7; D is possibly TRBD2 (7 bases). The germline gives CDR1 SGHTA, CDR2 FQGNSA. This CDR3 spans 15 amino acids. The V and J ends lost 4 bases and 3 bases respectively, with 16 bases between them. The CDR3 nucleotides are TGTGCCAGCAGCTCCCGACCGGGGGGCGGCTACGAGCAGTACTTC. It encodes CASSSRPGGGYEQYF.

The chain has TRBV6-5 and TRBJ1-1; 10 nucleotides agree with TRBD1. This CDR3 spans 15 amino acids. Germline CDR1 is MNHEY and CDR2 is SVGAGI. With V trimmed by 6 bases and J by 5 bases, 9 bases remained unmatched. In DNA form, the CDR3 reads TGTGCCAGCAGAAGACAGGGGGCGCTTCTTACTGAAGCTTTCTTT. Its translation: CASRRQGALLTEAFF.